This TCR beta chain was retrieved from a study of OX40 agonist ivuxolimab in advanced cancers. Study-wide context: Ivuxolimab, which targeted the costimulatory receptor OX40 (CD134), was an agonistic, fully human IgG2 monoclonal antibody. Intravenous ivuxolimab was administered to patients every 2 weeks at six dose levels: 0.01, 0.1, 0.3, 1.5, 3 and 10 mg/kg. Among the roughly 52 dose-escalation patients, about 19 had hepatocellular carcinoma, approximately 15 melanoma, 9 renal cell carcinoma and 9 head and neck cancer. In the dose-escalation cohort, around four fifths of patients were male, and the mean age was roughly 60 years with a range of roughly 20 to 79. The paper reports the monotherapy dose-escalation portion (N = 52 patients) of the phase I ivuxolimab trial. The point of sequencing TCRbeta in the periphery was to test whether ivuxolimab changed TCR sequence diversity and drove clonal T-cell expansion. Prior anti-PD-1, anti-PD-L1 or anti-CTLA-4 therapy was permitted, and 40% to 50% of dose-escalation patients had received checkpoint inhibitors. Three dose-escalation patients achieved partial responses, one with hepatocellular carcinoma and two with cutaneous melanoma. Here is what the overall study found, with its caveats: Which antigens the clonally expanded peripheral T cells were specific for was not determined. Low levels of normalized T-cell clonal expansion were also seen in some patients who did not respond. At doses of 0.1 to 3.0 mg/kg, clonal expansion of both CD4+ and CD8+ T cells in blood was seen between baseline and week 6. After ivuxolimab, expanded clones were on average more numerous among CD8+ T cells than among CD4+ T cells. Partial responders in the 0.1-3.0 mg/kg groups had among the lowest normalized peripheral clonal expansion, especially among CD8+ T cells.

Points on this clone: Its specific antigen is unknown. No much larger clone exists at a distance of one base, and base qualities are not known.

Patients with autoimmune disease history or receiving systemic immunosuppression were excluded from the trial. Peripheral blood for TCR sequencing was drawn from every dose cohort at baseline, at cycle 4 day 1 and at cycle 7 day 1. The samples were taken from a phase I, first-in-human, multicenter, open-label dose-escalation trial of ivuxolimab. Adults with locally advanced or metastatic melanoma, renal cell, hepatocellular, or head and neck squamous cell carcinoma were enrolled in the trial. Before TCR sequencing, CD4+ T cells and CD8+ T cells were sorted from peripheral blood as separate populations. Genomic DNA was extracted from sorted cells for sequencing of the TCRbeta CDR3 region. The immunoSEQ Assay was used for sequencing of TCRbeta CDR3 regions. Held by TCRdb, this immuneACCESS table contains in-frame sequences only and omits some clones. Under half of the omission traces to an unresolved V gene where checked; the cause of the rest is unknown. This sample gives about 89,000 clones in total; approximately 90% of them show up just once. 0.6% to 0.8% of the sample is in the top ten clones.

There are 12 amino acids in the CDR3, from cysteine to phenylalanine inclusive. The sequence is cut down to CDR3 DNA, 36 bases in frame from base 1. Via the germline V gene (reference sequence), CDR1 is LNHDA and CDR2 SQIVND. A distance of 8 bases separates the germline ends of V and J, which lose 6 bases and 3 bases respectively. The sample here was CD4+ or CD8+ T cells sorted from blood, taken in a trial of the OX40 agonist ivuxolimab. This clonotype originated in an adult with an advanced solid tumor such as melanoma, head and neck, liver or kidney cancer. The chain was built from TRBV19 and TRBJ1-2; no D gene is confidently identified. The DNA sequence reads TGTGCCAGTAGCCTTCGAGACTATGGCTACACCTTC. Its translation reads: CASSLRDYGYTF.